This TCR beta chain came from a study of technical replicates of blood from a handful of donors. Produced via immunoSEQ multiplex PCR; TCRdb's table is partial and in-frame only. The data show approximately 81,000 clones, with roughly 95% seen just once and approximately 0.4% held by the top ten. This clone was detected once. The sequenced sample consisted of T cells isolated from PBMCs. This clonotype was obtained from a human donor in good health.

The DNA for the CDR3 is TGCGCCAGCAGCCTGATAGCGGGTGATACCTACGAGCAGTACTTC. This translates into CASSLIAGDTYEQYF. The rearrangement joins TRBV5-1 to TRBJ2-7, with 7 bases matching TRBD2. This CDR3 contains 15 residues. Germline V gene lookup returns CDR1 SGHRS and CDR2 YFSETQ. The ends lost 4 bases at V and 2 bases at J; junction bases unmatched: 9.